This note documents a single T cell receptor beta chain sequence. What this receptor recognizes is not known. Base quality data are lacking; no much larger clone is found one base away. TCR CDR3 regions were amplified from genomic DNA by multiplex PCR using the deep immunoSEQ assay. Extracted genomic DNA from each cell subset was distributed evenly across all wells of several immunoSEQ 96-well plates, and each plate was treated as a replicate. For sorted subsets, roughly 200 ng genomic DNA, equal to tens of thousands of T cell genomes, was loaded into each replicate PCR. Purified libraries were measured with a Qubit 3.0 fluorometer, size-checked on a Bioanalyzer 2100, and measured again with the KAPA Library Quantification kit. Each immunoSEQ 96-well plate was sequenced on its own single-read 150-cycle Illumina NextSeq 550 flow cell. On the study's bioinformatics: Because only junctional sequences without quality scores were contained in the immunoSEQ output, filtering matching that applied to full-length reads could not be performed. Sequences were annotated with PyIR, a Python wrapper for IgBLAST v1.9, and V/J genes and CDR3 were assigned using IMGT germline references. Reads with weak V/J assignments (E-value above 1e-6), missing CDR3, stop codons, out-of-frame junctions, or ambiguous translated residues were removed. V3J clonotypes were defined as sequences sharing the same inferred V gene, J gene, and CDR3 amino acid sequence. Percentage overlap between repertoires was computed as shared unique clonotypes divided by the size of the smaller repertoire. RTK rarefaction, the Chao1 estimator, and Recon v2.1 estimates of unobserved clonotypes were used to assess repertoire richness. OLGA was used to compute generation probabilities for all TCRbeta clonotypes that the gDNA method yielded from a handful of donors. Here the immuneACCESS table is served through TCRdb, limited to in-frame sequences with V and J called. Missing clones are a known gap in these copies; in checked studies unresolved V genes cover under half, and the rest lacks a known reason. The DNA was the basis for D and trimming; V, J and clone size are from that table. This sample has about 530,000 clones in its table, and almost 97% of those were observed once. The ten top clones hold less than 0.06% of the sample.

Relative to germline, V is missing 4 bases and J is missing 5 bases, with 10 bases of the junction outside any gene match. From its cysteine to its phenylalanine, the CDR3 spans 16 amino acids. Just the 48-base CDR3 DNA is kept, in frame starting at base 1. According to the germline V gene, CDR1 reads MGHRA and CDR2 reads YSYEKL. The data were obtained in a study of shared clonotypes between healthy human individuals (dated by TCRdb to 2019 to 2021). About the investigation overall: A couple of women and a few men aged 18 to 49 years were included in the cohort. Between about 0.85 and 9.5 billion PBMCs per donor were obtained by leukapheresis. To estimate repertoire size and how much clonotypes are shared between individuals, the study performed deep sequencing of blood TCR repertoires from a handful of healthy adults. To increase sequencing depth and limit assay-specific biases, TCR repertoire library preparation and sequencing were carried out by different laboratories using diverse techniques. For each donor, CD4 naive and CD4 memory were each given three plates, CD8 naive was given two plates, and CD8 memory was given one plate. Study-wide conclusions, independent of this receptor: Pairwise subsampling indicated that sequencing depth was expected to affect the degree of clonotype sharing among donors. Naive subsets generally had larger estimated clonotype richness than memory subsets. Sharing across several donors was observed for approximately 4.6% of naive CD4, about 4% of naive CD8, about 2.3% of memory CD4, and around 0.4% of memory CD8 clonotypes. Higher generation probabilities were observed for clonotypes shared by all four sorted-subset donors than for non-shared clonotypes. The small number of donors limited the genetic and exposure-history diversity represented. Sampling was restricted to blood, and TCR repertoires in tissues likely differ from the TCR repertoires found in blood. Rarefaction of sorted-subset datasets indicated incomplete sequencing despite the large sequencing depth.

Donors were healthy HIV-negative adults with no recently reported acute infections or vaccinations. All donors were Caucasian adults living in Nashville, Tennessee, USA. CD4+ T cells were enriched by magnetic negative selection; naive cells were then positively selected on CD45RA, and the negative fraction formed the memory subset. Blood was obtained by leukapheresis, after which PBMCs were separated by Ficoll-Histopaque density gradient centrifugation and cryopreserved in liquid nitrogen vapor phase. Purity and quantity of every magnetically sorted T cell population were checked by analytical flow cytometry. Genomic DNA was isolated from each sorted fraction and quantified by UV absorbance on a Nanodrop 2000c.

What was sequenced was naive CD4+ T cells sorted from blood. The sample's cell subset or site label, decoded: CD45RA+ positively selected. The TCR was taken from a woman aged 25 to 39 in good health. Here the chain combines TRBV4-1 and TRBJ2-1, and TRBD2 matches 8 of the central bases. The nucleotides read TGCGCCAGCAGCCGGACCCCGGGACTAGATAACAATGAGCAGTTCTTC. The resulting protein is CASSRTPGLDNNEQFF.